This TCR beta chain is from a study of CXCR3-negative and CXCR3-positive naive CD8 T cells. Points from the study as a whole: Similar TRBV-TRBJ gene usage was seen in naive CXCR3-negative and CXCR3-positive cells, but not in memory cells. Higher TRB CDR3 hydrophobicity marked CXCR3-positive naive cells relative to CXCR3-negative naive cells.

Worth noting for this clonotype: The antigen remains unidentified.

Triplicate roughly 270,000-cell sorts were made of each CD8+ T cell subset. CDR3 length equals 15 residues. Germline V gives CDR1 MNHNS, CDR2 SASEGT. In preparing the TRB cDNA libraries, 5' RACE with UMI labels was used. Reanalyzing the 5' RACE reads, TCRdb keeps one entry per CDR3 protein, without DNA. The sample totals roughly 7,500 distinct CDR3 sequences. Sequencing input: naive CXCR3+ CD8+ T cells from blood. Subset reported: CD45RO-CCR7+CD27+CD95- naive CD8+ T cells expressing CXCR3 (TNR3+). This chain links TRBV6-1 with TRBJ2-4; without DNA, the TCRdb call of TRBD2 cannot be checked. The source is a human donor in good health. Some clones in this sample may be carry-over from other donors' samples. The CDR3 is CASSDTSGGADIQYF.